This TCR beta chain was identified in a study of blood T cell repertoires in COVID-19. CDR3 length equals 15 residues. Germline CDR1 is SGDLS and CDR2 is YYNGEE. With 4 bases removed from V and 0 bases from J, the gap between germline ends came to 11 bases. In the source study's methods: Estimation of nucleated cell counts was performed using reference gene primer amplification. Generated by immunoSEQ multiplex PCR, the TCRdb table keeps only in-frame clones and is missing some. That table furnishes V, J and clone size, whereas the DNA furnished D and trimming. The table lists hundreds of thousands of clones, more than 75% of them singletons.

The receptor was derived from a woman aged 18-35 years who had recovered from COVID-19. The chain links TRBV9 to TRBJ1-5, with D possibly TRBD1 on 6 matching bases. The specimen sequenced was peripheral blood. The CDR3 nucleotides read TGTGCCAGCAGCACTGGGGGCGATAGCAATCAGCCCCAGCATTTT. Translating it yields CASSTGGDSNQPQHF.